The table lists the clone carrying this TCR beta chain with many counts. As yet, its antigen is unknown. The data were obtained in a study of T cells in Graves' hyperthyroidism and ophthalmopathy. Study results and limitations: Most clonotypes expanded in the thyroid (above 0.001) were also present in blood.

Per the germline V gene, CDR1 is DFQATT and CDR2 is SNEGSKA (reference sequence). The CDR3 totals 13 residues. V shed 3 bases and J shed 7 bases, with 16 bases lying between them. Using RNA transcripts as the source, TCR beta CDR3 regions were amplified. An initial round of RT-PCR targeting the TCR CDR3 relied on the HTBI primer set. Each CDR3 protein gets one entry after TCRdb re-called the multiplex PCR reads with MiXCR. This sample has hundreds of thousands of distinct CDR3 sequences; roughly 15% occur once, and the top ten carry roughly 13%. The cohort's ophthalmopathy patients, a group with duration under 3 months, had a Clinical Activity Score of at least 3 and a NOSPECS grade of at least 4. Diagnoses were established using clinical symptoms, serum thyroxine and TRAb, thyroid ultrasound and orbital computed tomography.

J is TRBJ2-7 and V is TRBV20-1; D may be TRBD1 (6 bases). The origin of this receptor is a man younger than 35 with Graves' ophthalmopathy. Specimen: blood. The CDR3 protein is CSARGHLLGEQYF. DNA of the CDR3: TGCAGTGCTAGGGGACACCTCTTGGGGGAGCAGTACTTC.